In this sample, the clone carrying this T cell receptor beta chain turned up many times. What it binds is unknown. TCRdb processed the 5' RACE reads anew with MiXCR; each CDR3 protein has one entry. Of roughly 290,000 distinct CDR3 sequences in the sample, about 8.1% were seen once. The record originates from a study of identical twins. Study results and limitations: The analysis was cross-sectional rather than longitudinal within donors.

These data were also filed under a second study, of yellow fever vaccine responses in identical twins.

The sample was memory (CD45RO+) T cells sorted from blood. This TCR came from a young woman in good health.

The CDR3 DNA is TGCGCCAGCAGCTTGGGCCTCTTAGGGAACACTGAAGCTTTCTTT. It translates to CASSLGLLGNTEAFF. This chain links TRBV5-1 with TRBJ1-1; D not certain. Trimming cost V 0 bases and J 1 base, with 10 bases left between them. Looked up from germline, CDR1 is SGHRS and CDR2 is YFSETQ. This CDR3 contains 15 residues.